The 12 T cell receptor beta chains below were found in one sample sequenced in a study of control samples from healthy donors and cancer patients. Generated by immunoSEQ multiplex PCR, the TCRdb table keeps only in-frame clones and is missing some. The data hold roughly 170,000 clones, with more than 90% observed a single time. The sample was blood. These receptors all stem from a woman aged 40 to 50 in good health.

Points on this clone: This CDR3 is also generated by other DNA sequences in the sample. The genes are TRBV27 and TRBJ1-2; unclear D gene. The CDR3 consists of 13 residues. V was shortened by 3 bases and J by 0 bases, with 5 bases between the two germline ends. CDR1 and CDR2 (germline): MNHEY, SMNVEV (reference sequence). CDR3 sequence reads: CASSFRPNYGYTF. In DNA, the CDR3 is TGTGCCAGCAGTTTTCGCCCTAACTATGGCTACACCTTC.

The chain couples TRBV7-9 to TRBJ2-7, with D possibly being TRBD1 (6 bases). Germline V gene lookup returns CDR1 SEHNR and CDR2 FQNEAQ (reference sequence). CDR3 length: 14 residues. V dropped 5 bases and J dropped 0 bases, with 11 bases sitting between them. CDR3 amino acids: CASSPWDNSYEQYF. CDR3 nucleotide sequence: TGTGCCAGCAGCCCCTGGGACAACTCCTACGAGCAGTACTTC.

For this clone: The same CDR3 also results from other DNA sequences found in this sample. This sequence joins TRBV7-9 and TRBJ1-5; D is possibly TRBD1 (5 bases). Germline assignment: CDR1 SEHNR and CDR2 FQNEAQ (reference sequence). The germline V and J ends were trimmed by 1 base and 0 bases, with 7 bases remaining between them. This CDR3 comprises 15 residues. The DNA for the CDR3 is TGTGCCAGCAGCTTAGGGGGGAATAGCAATCAGCCCCAGCATTTT. This sequence encodes CASSLGGNSNQPQHF.

The chain links TRBV6-5 to TRBJ2-1; TRBD1 aligns across 8 bases. CDR1 and CDR2 (germline): MNHEY, SVGAGI. CDR3 length equals 16 residues. V dropped 0 bases and J dropped 5; count of bases not matched to a gene: 6. The CDR3 here is CASSYSTGETDNEQFF. CDR3 DNA sequence: TGTGCCAGCAGTTACTCGACAGGGGAGACGGACAATGAGCAGTTCTTC.

This chain uses TRBV9 with TRBJ1-1; D unclear. Germline V gene data show CDR1 as SGDLS and CDR2 as YYNGEE. CDR3 length equals 14 residues. V was clipped by 0 bases and J by 1 base, with 7 bases between them. CDR3 protein: CASSVDTTNTEAFF. The CDR3 DNA sequence: TGTGCCAGCAGCGTAGACACTACGAACACTGAAGCTTTCTTT.

The chain joins TRBV5-1 to TRBJ2-1; D is possibly TRBD1 (6 bases). The ends were cut back, 1 base at V and 4 bases at J, with 12 bases in the middle. Germline assignment: CDR1 SGHRS and CDR2 YFSETQ. The CDR3 runs to 15 residues. The CDR3 reads CASSLQGPEYNEQFF. For the CDR3, the DNA is TGCGCCAGCAGCTTGCAGGGGCCGGAATACAATGAGCAGTTCTTC. The variable domain in full, with the rest retrieved from reference TRBV5-1 and TRBJ2-1, is KAGVTQTPRYLIKTRGQQVTLSCSPISGHRSVSWYQQTPGQGLQFLFEYFSETQRNKGNFPGRFSGRQFSNSRSEMNVSTLELGDSALYLCASSLQGPEYNEQFFGPGTRLTVL.

This chain connects TRBV5-1 to TRBJ1-1; D gene unclear. Trimming took 4 bases from V and 0 from J, leaving 10 bases between them. The CDR3 covers 14 residues. The V gene's germline CDR1 is SGHRS and CDR2 YFSETQ. CDR3 loop: CASSDGRMNTEAFF. The CDR3 DNA is TGCGCCAGCAGCGATGGACGGATGAACACTGAAGCTTTCTTT.

The chain joins TRBV5-4 to TRBJ1-2, with D perhaps matching TRBD1 (5 bases). The CDR3 loop spans 18 amino acids. Trimming took off 0 bases at V and 6 bases at J, with 24 bases between the two ends. Per the germline V gene, CDR1 is SGHNT and CDR2 is YYREEE (reference sequence). The CDR3 protein is CASSLAQTADGGADGYTF. DNA for the CDR3: TGTGCCAGCAGCTTGGCCCAGACCGCCGACGGGGGAGCGGATGGCTACACCTTC.

This sequence joins TRBV7-9 and TRBJ1-1; D is perhaps TRBD1 (5 bases). The V gene lost 4 bases and the J gene lost 8 bases, with 14 bases spanning the gap. The CDR3 sequence is 13 residues long. Looked up from germline, CDR1 is SEHNR and CDR2 is FQNEAQ (reference sequence). For the CDR3, the DNA is TGTGCCAGCAGCTGGGGGGTCGGCACAGAAGCTTTCTTT. It codes for CASSWGVGTEAFF.

A single count supports this clone. The chain joins TRBV2 to TRBJ1-3, with D perhaps TRBD1 (5 bases). The germline V gene has CDR1 SNHLY and CDR2 FYNNEI. The CDR3 has 15 residues. The V and J ends lost 1 base and 6 bases respectively, with 13 bases between them. The DNA of the CDR3 is TGTGCCAGCAGTGAAGGGGGCTATCTTCTAAACACCATATATTTT. Protein sequence: CASSEGGYLLNTIYF.

V and J are TRBV25-1 and TRBJ1-5; no definite D call. With 2 bases removed from V and 4 bases from J, the gap between germline ends came to 3 bases. Germline CDR1 MGHDK, CDR2 SYGVNS. The CDR3 runs 12 residues. CDR3 region: CASSEGNQPQHF. The CDR3 region has the DNA TGTGCCAGCAGTGAAGGAAATCAGCCCCAGCATTTT.

The rearrangement links TRBV19 to TRBJ2-2; the match to TRBD1 covers 9 bases. The CDR3 loop spans 15 amino acids. V dropped 5 bases and J dropped 7; count of bases not matched to a gene: 8. From germline, CDR1 is LNHDA and CDR2 SQIVND (reference sequence). The CDR3 spells CASSFGTGFNGELFF. The CDR3, as DNA: TGTGCCAGTAGTTTCGGGACAGGGTTTAACGGGGAGCTGTTTTTT. The full variable domain, rest sourced from reference TRBV19 and TRBJ2-2, is DGGITQSPKYLFRKEGQNVTLSCEQNLNHDAMYWYRQDPGQGLRLIYYSQIVNDFQKGDIAEGYSVSREKKESFPLTVTSAQKNPTAFYLCASSFGTGFNGELFFGEGSRLTVL.